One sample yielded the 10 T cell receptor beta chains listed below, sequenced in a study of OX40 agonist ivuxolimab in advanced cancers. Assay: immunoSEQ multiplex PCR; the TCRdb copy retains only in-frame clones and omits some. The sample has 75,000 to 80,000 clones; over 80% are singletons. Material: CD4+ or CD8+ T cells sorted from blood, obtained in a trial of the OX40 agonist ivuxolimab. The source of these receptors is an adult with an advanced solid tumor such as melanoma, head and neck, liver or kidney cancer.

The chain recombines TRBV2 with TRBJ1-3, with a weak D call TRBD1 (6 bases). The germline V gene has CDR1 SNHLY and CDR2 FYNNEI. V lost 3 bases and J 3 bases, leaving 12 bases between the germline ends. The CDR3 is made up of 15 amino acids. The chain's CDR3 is CASSERGAGGNTIYF. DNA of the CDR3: TGTGCCAGCAGTGAGCGGGGGGCAGGTGGAAACACCATATATTTT.

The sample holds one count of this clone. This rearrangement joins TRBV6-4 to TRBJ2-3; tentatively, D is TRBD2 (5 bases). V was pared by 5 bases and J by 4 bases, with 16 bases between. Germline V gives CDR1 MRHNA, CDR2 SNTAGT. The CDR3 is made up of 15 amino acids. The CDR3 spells CASSKRTDGADTQYF. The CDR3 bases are TGTGCCAGCAGTAAGAGGACCGACGGGGCAGATACGCAGTATTTT.

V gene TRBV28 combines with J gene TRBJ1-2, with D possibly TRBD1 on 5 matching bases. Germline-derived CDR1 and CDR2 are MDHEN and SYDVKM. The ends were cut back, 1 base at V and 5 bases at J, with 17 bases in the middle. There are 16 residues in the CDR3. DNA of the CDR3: TGTGCCAGCAGTTTATCGGGGCGGTCCTATTTATATGGCTACACCTTC. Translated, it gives CASSLSGRSYLYGYTF.

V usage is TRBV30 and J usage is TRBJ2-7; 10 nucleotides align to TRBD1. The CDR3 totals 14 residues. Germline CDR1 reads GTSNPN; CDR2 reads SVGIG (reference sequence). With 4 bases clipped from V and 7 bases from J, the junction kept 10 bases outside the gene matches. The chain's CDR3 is CAWTRDRGQGEQYF. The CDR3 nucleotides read TGTGCCTGGACCCGCGACAGGGGGCAGGGGGAGCAGTACTTC. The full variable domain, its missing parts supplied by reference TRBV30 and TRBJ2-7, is SQTIHQWPATLVQPVGSPLSLECTVEGTSNPNLYWYRQAAGRGLQLLFYSVGIGQISSEVPQNLSASRPQDRQFILSSKKLLLSDSGFYLCAWTRDRGQGEQYFGPGTRLTVT.

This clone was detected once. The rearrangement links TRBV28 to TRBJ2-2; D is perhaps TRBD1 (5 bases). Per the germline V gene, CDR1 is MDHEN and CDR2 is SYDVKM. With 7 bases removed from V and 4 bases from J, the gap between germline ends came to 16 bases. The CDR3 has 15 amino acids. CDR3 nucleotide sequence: TGTGCCAGCATCTTGTCTACAGGTGGCACCGGGGAGCTGTTTTTT. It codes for CASILSTGGTGELFF. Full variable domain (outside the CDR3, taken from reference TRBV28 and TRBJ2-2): DVKVTQSSRYLVKRTGEKVFLECVQDMDHENMFWYRQDPGLGLRLIYFSYDVKMKEKGDIPEGYSVSREKKERFSLILESASTNQTSMYLCASILSTGGTGELFFGEGSRLTVL.

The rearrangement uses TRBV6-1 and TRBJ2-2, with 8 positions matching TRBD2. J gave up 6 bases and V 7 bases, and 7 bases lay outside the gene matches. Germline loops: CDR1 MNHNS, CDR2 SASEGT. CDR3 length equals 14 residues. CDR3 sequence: CASKGTRGPGELFF. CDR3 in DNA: TGTGCCAGCAAGGGGACTAGAGGTCCCGGGGAGCTGTTTTTT.

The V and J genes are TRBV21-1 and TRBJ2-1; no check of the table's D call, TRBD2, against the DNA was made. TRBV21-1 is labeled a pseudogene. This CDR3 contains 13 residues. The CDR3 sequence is CASIPKGGNEQFF. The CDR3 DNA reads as TGTGCCAGCATCCCAAAGGGGGGGAATGAGCAGTTCTTC.

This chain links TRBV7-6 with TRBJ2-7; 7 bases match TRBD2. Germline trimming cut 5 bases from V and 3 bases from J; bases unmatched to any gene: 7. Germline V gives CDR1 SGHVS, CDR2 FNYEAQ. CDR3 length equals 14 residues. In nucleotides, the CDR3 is TGTGCCAGCAGCCCAGCGGGACGGAGCTACGAGCAGTACTTC. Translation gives CASSPAGRSYEQYF.

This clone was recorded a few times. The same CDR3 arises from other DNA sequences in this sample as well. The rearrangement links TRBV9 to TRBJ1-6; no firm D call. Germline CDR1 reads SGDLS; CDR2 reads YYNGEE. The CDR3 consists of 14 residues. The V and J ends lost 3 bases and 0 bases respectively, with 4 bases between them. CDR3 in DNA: TGTGCCAGCAGCGAGCACTCCTATAATTCACCCCTCCACTTT. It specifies CASSEHSYNSPLHF.

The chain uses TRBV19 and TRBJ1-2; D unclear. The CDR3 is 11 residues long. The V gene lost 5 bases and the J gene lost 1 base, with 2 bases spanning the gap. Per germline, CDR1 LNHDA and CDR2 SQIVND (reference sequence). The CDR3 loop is CASSFNYGYTF. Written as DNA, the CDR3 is TGTGCCAGTAGTTTTAACTATGGCTACACCTTC.